This T cell receptor beta chain was profiled in a study of breast tumors, draining lymph nodes, adjacent tissues. One entry per CDR3 protein, called by TCRdb with MiXCR from the multiplex PCR reads. This table holds 100,000 or so distinct CDR3 sequences, about 20% found once. As regards this clonotype: Its antigen is not known.

The study's findings and limits: Data fit most tumor T cells coming from lymph node, expanding in tumor.

The junction had 6 bases not matched to a gene; V was cut back by 8 bases and J by 5 bases. The CDR3 has 14 residues. Germline CDR1 reads MNHEY; CDR2 reads SVGEGT. Axillary draining lymph nodes of breast cancer patients supplied the node samples. The receptor's source is a female donor with breast cancer. Some clones in this sample may be carry-over from other donors' samples. What was sequenced was axillary lymph node tissue. V and J are TRBV6-2 or TRBV6-3 and TRBJ2-4; the match to TRBD1 covers 10 bases. CDR3 in amino acids: CASVKTGGQNIQYF. Here the CDR3 DNA reads TGTGCCAGCGTTAAGACAGGGGGCCAAAACATTCAGTACTTC.